Detailed here is one T cell receptor beta chain. The PCR was carried out with 60 Vbeta primers and 13 Jbeta primers. The data were produced by immunoSEQ multiplex PCR, yet TCRdb's version contains in-frame clones alone and is incomplete. This table holds fewer than 200,000 clones, 70% to 80% found once. The data were taken from a study of cytomegalovirus exposure and HLA in healthy donors. V gave up 4 bases and J gave up 0 bases, with 16 bases separating them. Germline V lookup: CDR1 MDHEN, CDR2 SYDVKM. The CDR3 has 16 residues. This rearrangement joins TRBV28 to TRBJ2-7; possibly TRBD2 for D (6 bases). The sequencing sample was made of PBMCs. The receptor's source is a man aged 25-40 years in good health and CMV-seronegative. The DNA for the CDR3 is TGTGCCAGCAGTTCCCAGGCAGCGGGCAGCTCCTACGAGCAGTACTTC. It encodes CASSSQAAGSSYEQYF.